These 20 T cell receptor beta chains were sequenced from one sample in a study of blood T cell repertoires in COVID-19. Produced via immunoSEQ multiplex PCR; TCRdb's table is partial and in-frame only. The sample includes roughly 330,000 clones, 86% of them seen just once. The specimen was peripheral blood. All receptors come from a woman aged 45 to 65 with acute or convalescent COVID-19.

The count of this clone is one. This chain joins TRBV27 and TRBJ2-7; 8 bases line up with TRBD2. The CDR3 totals 13 residues. Trimming took 8 bases from V and 6 from J; bases not matched to a gene: 9. Germline-derived CDR1 and CDR2 are MNHEY and SMNVEV (reference sequence). In DNA, the CDR3 is TGTGCCAGCGCAACGGGACTAGGTCTCGAGCAGTACTTC. This translates into CASATGLGLEQYF.

V and J are TRBV24-1 and TRBJ2-1; the match to TRBD2 covers 10 bases. The CDR3 runs 16 residues. From germline, CDR1 is KGHDR and CDR2 SFDVKD. V dropped 1 base and J dropped 4; count of bases not matched to a gene: 3. The DNA for the CDR3 is TGTGCCACCAGTGATTTAACTAGCGGGGAATACAATGAGCAGTTCTTC. Its protein is CATSDLTSGEYNEQFF.

This rearrangement joins TRBV4-1 to TRBJ2-1; 9 bases line up with TRBD2. J was trimmed by 2 bases and V by 5 bases; bases with no gene match: 4. Germline CDR1 is MGHRA and CDR2 is YSYEKL. The CDR3 is 15 residues long. Here the CDR3 DNA reads TGCGCCAGCAGCGCTAGCGGGATCCCCTACAATGAGCAGTTCTTC. This gives the protein CASSASGIPYNEQFF.

This clone was picked up one time. The gene calls are TRBV6-5 and TRBJ2-3; 7 bases fit TRBD1. Germline V gives CDR1 MNHEY, CDR2 SVGAGI. This CDR3 is 14 amino acids long. Trimming cost V 7 bases and J 0 bases; bases outside gene matches: 4. This CDR3 reads CASTLDRSTDTQYF. In DNA, the CDR3 is TGTGCCAGCACCCTGGACAGGAGCACAGATACGCAGTATTTT.

This chain joins TRBV18 and TRBJ2-3; 7 positions match TRBD2. Germline CDR1 KGHSH, CDR2 LQKENI. V gave up 3 bases and J gave up 5 bases; unmatched junction bases: 8. The CDR3 runs to 15 residues. The DNA for the CDR3 is TGTGCCAGCTCACCGGTGCAGGGCGGGGGAGATACGCAGTATTTT. It translates to CASSPVQGGGDTQYF.

Notes on this clone: Other DNA sequences in the same sample also yield this CDR3. The chain couples TRBV5-1 to TRBJ2-5; TRBD1 matches 7 bases. V lost 2 bases and J lost 2; bases outside the gene matches: 0. This CDR3 spans 13 amino acids. Germline assignment: CDR1 SGHRS and CDR2 YFSETQ. The CDR3 region has the DNA TGCGCCAGCAGCTTACAGGGGCAAGAGACCCAGTACTTC. Its protein product is CASSLQGQETQYF. The full variable domain, its missing parts supplied by reference TRBV5-1 and TRBJ2-5, is KAGVTQTPRYLIKTRGQQVTLSCSPISGHRSVSWYQQTPGQGLQFLFEYFSETQRNKGNFPGRFSGRQFSNSRSEMNVSTLELGDSALYLCASSLQGQETQYFGPGTRLLVL.

Here the CDR3 DNA reads TGTGCCAGCTCACGAACTAGTGATGAGCAGTTCTTC. This translates into CASSRTSDEQFF. The chain joins TRBV18 to TRBJ2-1, with a weak D call TRBD2 (5 bases). Germline CDR1 is KGHSH and CDR2 is LQKENI. The CDR3 has 12 residues. With 4 bases removed from V and 8 bases from J, the gap between germline ends came to 9 bases. The whole variable domain, filled in from reference TRBV18 and TRBJ2-1, reads NAGVMQNPRHLVRRRGQEARLRCSPMKGHSHVYWYRQLPEEGLKFMVYLQKENIIDESGMPKERFSAEFPKEGPSILRIQQVVRGDSAAYFCASSRTSDEQFFGPGTRLTVL.

This clone was counted a few times. The chain is built from TRBV19 and TRBJ1-6; a possible D gene is TRBD1 (5 bases). V was pared by 7 bases and J by 10 bases, with 11 bases between. The CDR3 consists of 12 residues. Germline lookup yields CDR1 LNHDA and CDR2 SQIVND (reference sequence). The CDR3 region has the DNA TGTGCCAGTACTGGAGGGGAATCACCCCTCCACTTT. Encoded protein: CASTGGESPLHF. The full variable domain, rest sourced from reference TRBV19 and TRBJ1-6, is DGGITQSPKYLFRKEGQNVTLSCEQNLNHDAMYWYRQDPGQGLRLIYYSQIVNDFQKGDIAEGYSVSREKKESFPLTVTSAQKNPTAFYLCASTGGESPLHFGNGTRLTVT.

Here the CDR3 reads CASTATGTIYEQYF. Written as DNA, the CDR3 is TGTGCCAGTACCGCAACCGGGACAATCTACGAGCAGTACTTC. The rearrangement links TRBV19 to TRBJ2-7; TRBD1 might be the D (6 bases). The CDR3 runs 14 residues. The V end lost 7 bases, the J end lost 3 bases, and 16 bases lay between the germline ends. CDR1 LNHDA and CDR2 SQIVND come from the germline V gene (reference sequence).

The DNA for the CDR3 is TGCAGCGTTGAGGGGGGGTCGGATGGCACAGATACGCAGTATTTT. Translation gives CSVEGGSDGTDTQYF. The V gene is TRBV29-1, the J gene TRBJ2-3, with 7 bases aligning to TRBD2. Germline V gene lookup returns CDR1 SQVTM and CDR2 ANQGSEA. Germline trimming cut 3 bases from V and 1 base from J; bases unmatched to any gene: 7. This CDR3 has 15 amino acids.

This clone was observed a handful of times. V usage is TRBV3-1 (or the pseudogene TRBV3-2) and J usage is TRBJ1-2; 10 bases are a match to TRBD1. The CDR3 spans 15 residues. J gave up 7 bases and V 2 bases, and 7 bases lay outside the gene matches. Germline-derived CDR1 and CDR2 are LGHDT and YNNKEL (reference sequence). This chain's CDR3 is CASSQLGQGERGYTF. For the CDR3, the DNA is TGTGCCAGCAGCCAACTCGGACAGGGGGAGCGTGGCTACACCTTC.

The CDR3 is CASSPGTAYNSPLHF. The CDR3 region has the DNA TGTGCCAGCAGCCCTGGGACAGCATATAATTCACCCCTCCACTTT. This chain uses TRBV3-1 (or the pseudogene TRBV3-2) with TRBJ1-6; 7 bases are a match to TRBD1. Germline CDR1 is LGHDT and CDR2 is YNNKEL (reference sequence). The CDR3 runs to 15 residues. V shed 4 bases and J 4 bases; nucleotides not matched to a gene: 4.

V usage is TRBV9 and J usage is TRBJ1-1, with TRBD1 matching over 9 bases. The V and J ends lost 2 bases and 0 bases, in that order; junction bases with no gene match: 5. This CDR3 has 16 amino acids. Germline CDR1 reads SGDLS; CDR2 reads YYNGEE. The CDR3 nucleotides are TGTGCCAGCAGCGTGGGACAGGGCCTGGTGAACACTGAAGCTTTCTTT. Its protein is CASSVGQGLVNTEAFF.

J is TRBJ2-1 and V is TRBV7-3, with 11 positions matching TRBD2. This CDR3 region has 15 residues. The germline V gene encodes CDR1 SGHTA and CDR2 FQGTGA. V lost 0 bases, J lost 9 bases, and 4 bases stayed unmatched. The CDR3 here is CASSLTSGRASEQFF. DNA of the CDR3: TGTGCCAGCAGCTTAACTAGCGGGAGGGCCAGTGAGCAGTTCTTC.

This clone was detected a few times. This sequence joins TRBV5-4 and TRBJ1-5, with TRBD1 identical over 9 bases. Germline CDR1 SGHNT, CDR2 YYREEE (reference sequence). This CDR3 has 15 residues. V was clipped by 3 bases and J by 4 bases; unmatched bases: 5. The CDR3 DNA follows: TGTGCCAGCAGCTCGGGGGGACAGGGTAATCAGCCCCAGCATTTT. Amino acids: CASSSGGQGNQPQHF.

The chain is built from TRBV5-1 and TRBJ2-2, with 9 nucleotides matching TRBD2. V lost 5 bases to trimming and J lost 4 bases; unmatched junction nucleotides: 6. Germline assignment: CDR1 SGHRS and CDR2 YFSETQ. The CDR3 length is 15 residues. In nucleotides, the CDR3 is TGCGCCAGCAGGTCGACTAGCGGAGGCACCGGGGAGCTGTTTTTT. This codes for CASRSTSGGTGELFF.

This CDR3 is CASSSSGRSNEQFF. In DNA form, the CDR3 reads TGTGCCAGCAGTTCTAGCGGGAGGTCCAATGAGCAGTTCTTC. The chain recombines TRBV28 with TRBJ2-1; 11 bases agree with TRBD2. Germline CDR1 MDHEN, CDR2 SYDVKM. V gave up 4 bases and J gave up 6 bases; unmatched junction bases: 2. The CDR3 contains 14 residues.

Here the CDR3 reads CASSVGGNTGELFF. In DNA, the CDR3 is TGTGCCAGCAGTGTGGGGGGAAACACCGGGGAGCTGTTTTTT. The chain recombines TRBV2 with TRBJ2-2; weak D call: TRBD2 (6 bases). Trimming left V 4 bases short and J 2 bases short, with 8 bases between. Germline V gene lookup returns CDR1 SNHLY and CDR2 FYNNEI. This CDR3 contains 14 residues. The full variable domain, with the rest looked up from reference TRBV2 and TRBJ2-2, is EPEVTQTPSHQVTQMGQEVILRCVPISNHLYFYWYRQILGQKVEFLVSFYNNEISEKSEIFDDQFSVERPDGSNFTLKIRSTKLEDSAMYFCASSVGGNTGELFFGEGSRLTVL.

The rearrangement uses TRBV20-1 and TRBJ2-3, with TRBD2 as a possible D gene (6 bases). The V end was cut by 3 bases, the J end by 0 bases, with 19 bases between. The CDR3 runs 17 residues. Germline loops: CDR1 DFQATT, CDR2 SNEGSKA (reference sequence). This CDR3 reads CSASSSDLGASTDTQYF. The CDR3 DNA reads as TGCAGTGCTAGTTCTAGCGACCTAGGGGCGAGCACAGATACGCAGTATTTT.

In regard to this clone: The sample holds other DNA sequences that translate to the same CDR3. CDR3 bases: TGTGCCAGCTCACCAGGGGGCAACTATGGCTACACCTTC. Protein: CASSPGGNYGYTF. This rearrangement joins TRBV18 to TRBJ1-2, with D possibly being TRBD1 (6 bases). V was cut by 2 bases and J by 2 bases, with 6 bases left in between. This CDR3 is built from 13 residues. Germline V CDR1 and CDR2: KGHSH, LQKENI.